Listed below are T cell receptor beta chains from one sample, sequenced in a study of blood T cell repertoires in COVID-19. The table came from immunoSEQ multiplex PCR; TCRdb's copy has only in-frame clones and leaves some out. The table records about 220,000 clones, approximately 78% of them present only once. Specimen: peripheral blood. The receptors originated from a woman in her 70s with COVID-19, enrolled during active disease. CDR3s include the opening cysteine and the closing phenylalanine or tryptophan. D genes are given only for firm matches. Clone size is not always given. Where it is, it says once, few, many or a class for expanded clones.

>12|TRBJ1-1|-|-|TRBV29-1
TGCAGCGTCGTCAGGGGAGGGACTGAAGCTTTCTTT
CSVVRGGTEAFF
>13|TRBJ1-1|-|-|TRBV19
TGTGCCACGGGGAGATCTTGGAACACTGAAGCTTTCTTT
CATGRSWNTEAFF
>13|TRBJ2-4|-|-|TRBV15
TGTGCCACCAGTAGGGGATCCAAAAACATTCAGTACTTC
CATSRGSKNIQYF
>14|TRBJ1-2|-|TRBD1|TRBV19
TGTGCCAGCCGCTGGACAGGGAACGATTATGGCTACACCTTC
CASRWTGNDYGYTF
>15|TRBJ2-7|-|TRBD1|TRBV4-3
TGCGCCAGCAGCCACGGACAGGGGGCTACCTACGAGCAGTACTTC
CASSHGQGATYEQYF
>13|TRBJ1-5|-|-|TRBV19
TGTGCCAGTCGTGAGGGTGGGAGTCAGCCCCAGCATTTT
CASREGGSQPQHF
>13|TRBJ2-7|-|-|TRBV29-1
TGCAGCGCGAGTCCACCTAGCTCCTACGAGCAGTACTTC
CSASPPSSYEQYF
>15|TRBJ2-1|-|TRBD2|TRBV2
TGTGCCAGCAGTTTACTAGCGGGAGCTTACAATGAGCAGTTCTTC
CASSLLAGAYNEQFF
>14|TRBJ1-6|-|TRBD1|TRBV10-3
TGTGCCATCAGGGGGACAGGCTATAATTCACCCCTCCACTTT
CAIRGTGYNSPLHF
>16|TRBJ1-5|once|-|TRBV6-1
TGTGCCAGCAGTGAAGAATTGGGCAGGCAGAGACAGCCCCAGCATTTT
CASSEELGRQRQPQHF
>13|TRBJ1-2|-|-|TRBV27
TGTGCCAGCAGTTACAGGGAGGGCTATGGCTACACCTTC
CASSYREGYGYTF
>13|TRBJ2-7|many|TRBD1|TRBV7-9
TGTGCCAGCAGCTTGGACAGGGTCTACGAGCAGTACTTC
CASSLDRVYEQYF
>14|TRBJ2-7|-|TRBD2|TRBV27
TGTGCCAGCAGTTTAAACGGACTAGAGTACGAGCAGTACTTC
CASSLNGLEYEQYF
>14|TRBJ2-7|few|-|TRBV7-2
TGTGCCAGCAGCCTCCGAGGAGGGCCGACCGAGCAGTACTTC
CASSLRGGPTEQYF
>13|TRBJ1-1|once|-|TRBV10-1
TGCGCCAGCAGTTCCCACAGGAACACTGAAGCTTTCTTT
CASSSHRNTEAFF
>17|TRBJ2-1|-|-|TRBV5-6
TGTGCCAGCAGCCCCGACGTAGCGGTAAACCTATACAATGAGCAGTTCTTC
CASSPDVAVNLYNEQFF
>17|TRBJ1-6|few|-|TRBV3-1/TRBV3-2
TGTGCCAGCAGCCAAGCCAGGGGAGCCGTTAATAATTCACCCCTCCACTTT
CASSQARGAVNNSPLHF
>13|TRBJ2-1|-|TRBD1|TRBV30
TGTGCCTGGAGTACGCAGGGGGCCATTGAGCAGTTCTTC
CAWSTQGAIEQFF
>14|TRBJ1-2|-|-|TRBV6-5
TGTGCCAGCAGTCCCTTTGCGGGTAGCTATGGCTACACCTTC
CASSPFAGSYGYTF
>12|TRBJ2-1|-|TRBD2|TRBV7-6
TGTGCCAGCAGCTTAGGCGCGGGAGGGCAGTTCTTC
CASSLGAGGQFF
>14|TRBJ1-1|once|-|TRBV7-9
TGTGCCAGCAGCCTCGTCCGACAGACATTGGAAGCTTTCTTT
CASSLVRQTLEAFF
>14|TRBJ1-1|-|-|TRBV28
TGTGCCAGCAGTTTAGCAGGAGGGAACACTGAAGCTTTCTTT
CASSLAGGNTEAFF
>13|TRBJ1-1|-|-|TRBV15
TGTGCCACCAGCAGCCAAACAAACACTGAAGCTTTCTTT
CATSSQTNTEAFF
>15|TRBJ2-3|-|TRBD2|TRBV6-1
TGTGCCAGCAGTGAGAGCGGGAGGGCCCCAGATACGCAGTATTTT
CASSESGRAPDTQYF
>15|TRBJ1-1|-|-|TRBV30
TGTGCCTGGAGCGTTTCCCCAGGGATGAACACTGAAGCTTTCTTT
CAWSVSPGMNTEAFF
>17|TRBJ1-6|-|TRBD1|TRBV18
TGTGCCAGCTCACCACTTCAGAGACGACAGGGCGATTCACCCCTCCACTTT
CASSPLQRRQGDSPLHF
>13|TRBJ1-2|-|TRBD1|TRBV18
TGTGCCAGCTCACCACCGGACAGGGTGGGCTACACCTTC
CASSPPDRVGYTF
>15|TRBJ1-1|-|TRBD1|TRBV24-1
TGTGCCACCAGTGATGCCGGGACAGGTTTGACTGAAGCTTTCTTT
CATSDAGTGLTEAFF
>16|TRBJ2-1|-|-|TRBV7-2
TGTGCCAGCAGCTTTGCTGGCGGTAGCTCCTACAATGAGCAGTTCTTC
CASSFAGGSSYNEQFF
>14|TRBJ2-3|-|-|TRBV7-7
TGTGCCAGCAGCTTAGCGGTAGGAGCAGATACGCAGTATTTT
CASSLAVGADTQYF
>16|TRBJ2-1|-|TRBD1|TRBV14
TGTGCCAGCAGCCCATTTACAGGGGGGTCCTACAATGAGCAGTTCTTC
CASSPFTGGSYNEQFF
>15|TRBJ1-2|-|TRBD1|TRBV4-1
TGCGCCAGCAGCCAAGATTCGGAAAGGGGGCTTGGCTACACCTTC
CASSQDSERGLGYTF
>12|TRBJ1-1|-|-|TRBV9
TGTGCCAGCAGCGTAGTGGGAGGTGAAGCTTTCTTT
CASSVVGGEAFF
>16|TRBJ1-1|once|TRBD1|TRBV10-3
TGTGCCAGCTGCCGCGCGACAGGGGCTAGTGTCACTGAAGCTTTCTTT
CASCRATGASVTEAFF
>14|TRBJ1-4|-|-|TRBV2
TGTGCCAGCGGTCGGGGGGATGTGGGTGAAAAACTGTTTTTT
CASGRGDVGEKLFF
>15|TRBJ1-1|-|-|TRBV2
TGTGCCAGCGGAGGGAAAGGGAAGGTGAACACTGAAGCTTTCTTT
CASGGKGKVNTEAFF
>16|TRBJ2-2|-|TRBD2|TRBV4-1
TGCGCCAGCAGCCAAGAACCAGCGGGGCGCACCGGGGAGCTGTTTTTT
CASSQEPAGRTGELFF
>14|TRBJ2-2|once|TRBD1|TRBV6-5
TGTGCCGTGCGTACAGGGGAATACACCGGGGAGCTGTTTTTT
CAVRTGEYTGELFF
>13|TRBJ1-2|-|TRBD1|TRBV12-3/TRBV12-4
TGTGCCAGCAGTTGGACAGGGAACTATGGCTACACCTTC
CASSWTGNYGYTF
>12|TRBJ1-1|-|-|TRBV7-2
TGTGCCAGCAGCGAACAGGTAACTGAAGCTTTCTTT
CASSEQVTEAFF
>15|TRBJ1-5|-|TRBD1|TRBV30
TGTGCCTGGACCCCCGCCGGACAGGGGCGGCAGCCCCAGCATTTT
CAWTPAGQGRQPQHF
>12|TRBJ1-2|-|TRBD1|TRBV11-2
TGTGCCAGCAGCAACCAGGGGGCGGGCTACACCTTC
CASSNQGAGYTF
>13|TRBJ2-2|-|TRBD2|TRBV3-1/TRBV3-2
TGTGCCAGCAGCCTCAGCGGGGCCGGGGAGCTGTTTTTT
CASSLSGAGELFF
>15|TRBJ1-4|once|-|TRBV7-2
TGTGCCAGCAGCTTAGTGGCAGGGAGGGACGAAAAACTGTTTTTT
CASSLVAGRDEKLFF
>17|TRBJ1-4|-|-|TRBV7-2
TGTGCCAGCAGCTTCCCCGTATCCACAACAACTAATGAAAAACTGTTTTTT
CASSFPVSTTTNEKLFF
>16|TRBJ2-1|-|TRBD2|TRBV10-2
TGCGCCAGCAGTGAGTCGACTAGCGGGTTCAACAATGAGCAGTTCTTC
CASSESTSGFNNEQFF
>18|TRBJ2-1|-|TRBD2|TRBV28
TGTGCCAGCAAAAGACTAGCGGGAACCCTCCTACAGTACAATGAGCAGTTCTTC
CASKRLAGTLLQYNEQFF
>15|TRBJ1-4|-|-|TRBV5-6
TGTGCCAGCAGCTTGGCCCCGGGTCAGAATGAAAAACTGTTTTTT
CASSLAPGQNEKLFF
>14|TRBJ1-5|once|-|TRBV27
TGTGCCAGCGCTTCGGGGGTAGGGAATCAGCCCCAGCATTTT
CASASGVGNQPQHF